The TCR beta chain under discussion was sequenced for a study of blood T cell repertoires in COVID-19 (dated by TCRdb to 2018 to 2020). Study-level background: Samples from collaborators originated in the United States, Italy and Spain and spanned both the acute and convalescent phases of COVID-19. The prospective study material was composed of cDNA or gDNA derived from T cells, B-cell-depleted T cells, or PBMCs. The dataset comprised deeply sampled blood TCRbeta repertoires from subjects exposed to, actively infected with, or recovered from COVID-19. The repertoires were made available in a free public database intended to serve as a resource for research on the immune response to SARS-CoV-2. Samples came from the ongoing ImmuneRACE study (first 160 participants) plus 1,254 subjects from 6 global collaborators. Nearly every sample came with metadata listing a de-identified subject ID, COVID-19 status, age in years and sex. Where available, HLA class I and class II types were taken from metadata supplied by the sample provider and were not determined by assay-based typing.

Each collaborating institution followed its own protocols to collect whole blood in K2EDTA tubes. Collaborator samples were shipped for TCRbeta analysis as frozen whole blood, isolated PBMCs, or DNA extracted from either sample type. TCRbeta CDR3 regions were amplified from genomic DNA using the immunoSEQ Assay, a bias-controlled multiplex PCR. On the authors' methods: Within the assay, amplification of reference gene primers was used to estimate how many nucleated cells each sample contained. To quantify the absolute abundance of each unique TCRbeta CDR3 rearrangement, sequence reads were collapsed and filtered. For each sample, productive Simpson clonality was calculated by taking the square root of Simpson's diversity index across productive rearrangements. TCRdb's version of the immuneACCESS table is confined to in-frame rearrangements and falls short of the full clone set. An unresolved V gene accounts for under half of the shortfall where checked; the remainder is of unknown origin. V and J calls and clone size are copied from that table; D and trimming were computed from the DNA. The sample includes approximately 100,000 clones, with around 84% observed a single time. The ten most abundant clones make up around 2% of the sample.

With respect to this clone: Its antigen remains undetermined. Per-nucleotide qualities are absent, and no much larger clonotype sits a single base away.

The study at large found these results: Clinical and demographic metadata were provided uncurated, with the amount varying by source and participant.

Sequencing was done on a sample of peripheral blood. The source is a human donor in a cohort sampled during active COVID-19.

The CDR3 in this case is CASSLGGGQGVYNEQFF. The bases are TGTGCCAGCAGTTTAGGGGGGGGTCAAGGCGTTTACAATGAGCAGTTCTTC. The rearrangement combines TRBV28 with TRBJ2-1; 7 bases in the junction line up with TRBD2. The CDR3 contains 17 residues, cysteine and phenylalanine counted. Solely the CDR3 DNA is kept, with 51 bases framed from the first base. The germline V end is reduced by 2 bases and the J end by 4 bases; junction bases left unmatched: 11. CDR1 is given as MDHEN and CDR2 as SYDVKM, both from the germline V gene.